The 19 T cell receptor beta chains in this list originate from one sample, sequenced in a study of blood T cell repertoires in COVID-19. Clones were read by immunoSEQ multiplex PCR, and TCRdb kept only the in-frame ones, dropping some. The repertoire holds roughly 270,000 clones, with around 90% as singletons. The sample consisted of peripheral blood. These receptors all stem from a man aged 18 to 29 with active or convalescent COVID-19.

The J gene is TRBJ2-7, the V gene TRBV7-2, with 8 bases aligning to TRBD1. The CDR3 has 15 residues. Germline assignment: CDR1 SGHTA and CDR2 FQGNSA. The junction had 6 bases not matched to a gene; V was cut back by 3 bases and J by 2 bases. The CDR3 nucleotides read TGTGCCAGCAGCTTCATACAGGGGGGTGCCTACGAGCAGTACTTC. This encodes CASSFIQGGAYEQYF.

The V gene is TRBV10-3, the J gene TRBJ2-1, with 7 positions matching TRBD1. With V trimmed by 5 bases and J by 4 bases, 8 bases remained unmatched. This CDR3 has 15 amino acids. Looked up from germline, CDR1 is ENHRY and CDR2 is SYGVKD. DNA for the CDR3: TGTGCCATCAGTACGGGACAGACCCAATACAATGAGCAGTTCTTC. Its translation is CAISTGQTQYNEQFF.

The chain carries TRBV10-2 and TRBJ2-1; a weak D match, TRBD2 (5 bases). V dropped 6 bases and J dropped 0 bases, with 18 bases sitting between them. The germline CDR1 and CDR2 sequences are WSHSY and SAAADI. This CDR3 region has 17 residues. This CDR3 reads CASRPPGRGSSYNEQFF. CDR3 bases: TGCGCCAGCAGACCTCCTGGCCGGGGAAGCTCCTACAATGAGCAGTTCTTC.

The chain uses TRBV7-9 and TRBJ2-1; the D gene is possibly TRBD1 (6 bases). This CDR3 region has 14 residues. The germline gives CDR1 SEHNR, CDR2 FQNEAQ (reference sequence). V gave up 8 bases and J gave up 5 bases, with 16 bases separating them. CDR3 in DNA: TGTGCCAGCGGCCTTGGACAGATTAACAATGAGCAGTTCTTC. Protein sequence: CASGLGQINNEQFF.

The chain uses TRBV27 and TRBJ1-5, with unresolved D. Trimming pared 2 bases from V and 6 bases from J, leaving 8 bases between. Germline loops: CDR1 MNHEY, CDR2 SMNVEV (reference sequence). The CDR3 loop spans 13 amino acids. Written as DNA, the CDR3 is TGTGCCAGCAGTTTAGAGGGTGCTCAGCCCCAGCATTTT. This gives the protein CASSLEGAQPQHF.

CDR3 sequence reads: CASSLETGAGNTIYF. CDR3 DNA sequence: TGCGCCAGCAGCTTGGAGACAGGGGCGGGAAACACCATATATTTT. The rearrangement uses TRBV5-1 and TRBJ1-3, with 8 bases that match TRBD1. The CDR3 length is 15 residues. Unmatched junction bases numbered 3, after V lost 0 bases and J lost 4 bases. The germline V gene encodes CDR1 SGHRS and CDR2 YFSETQ.

In this sample, this clone turned up a few times. The chain carries TRBV3-1 (or the pseudogene TRBV3-2) and TRBJ2-2; 7 bases map to TRBD2. The CDR3 totals 18 residues. V shed 0 bases and J 1 base; nucleotides not matched to a gene: 8. The germline V gene encodes CDR1 LGHDT and CDR2 YNNKEL (reference sequence). The CDR3 DNA reads as TGTGCCAGCAGCCAAGATCTCCCGGGACTACAGAACACCGGGGAGCTGTTTTTT. Amino acid sequence: CASSQDLPGLQNTGELFF.

The V and J genes are TRBV5-6 and TRBJ2-1; D remains ambiguous. The ends were cut back, 0 bases at V and 4 bases at J, with 8 bases in the middle. Germline loops: CDR1 SGHDT, CDR2 YYEEEE. The CDR3 runs to 14 residues. CDR3 sequence: CASSLAIRYNEQFF. The CDR3 nucleotides are TGTGCCAGCAGCTTGGCCATCAGGTACAATGAGCAGTTCTTC.

The chain links TRBV19 to TRBJ1-2; tentatively, D is TRBD1 (5 bases). Per germline, CDR1 LNHDA and CDR2 SQIVND (reference sequence). The CDR3 consists of 16 residues. Trimming pared 3 bases from V and 2 bases from J, leaving 16 bases between. The CDR3 bases are TGTGCCAGTAGTATCAATTACGTGCAGGGAAACTATGGCTACACCTTC. Translated, it gives CASSINYVQGNYGYTF.

This chain connects TRBV28 to TRBJ1-2, with TRBD1 matching 7 bases. V gave up 4 bases and J gave up 2 bases; unmatched junction bases: 13. This CDR3 comprises 17 residues. Germline V gene sequence: CDR1 MDHEN, CDR2 SYDVKM. The CDR3 bases are TGTGCCAGCAGTTCGTCCTCCGGGGACAGAAGCAACTATGGCTACACCTTC. Protein product: CASSSSSGDRSNYGYTF.

This chain connects TRBV7-9 to TRBJ2-1; 12 bases line up with TRBD2. V lost 5 bases, J lost 7 bases, and 9 bases stayed unmatched. This CDR3 is built from 16 residues. CDR1 is SEHNR, CDR2 FQNEAQ, per germline (reference sequence). CDR3 bases: TGTGCCAGCAGCCCCCTAGGACTAGCGGGGATGAATGAGCAGTTCTTC. It translates to CASSPLGLAGMNEQFF.

The chain combines TRBV5-1 with TRBJ1-1; 8 bases line up with TRBD1. V gave up 3 bases and J gave up 1 base; unmatched junction bases: 8. This CDR3 spans 16 amino acids. Looked up from germline, CDR1 is SGHRS and CDR2 is YFSETQ. CDR3 in amino acids: CASSSQGALGNTEAFF. The DNA for the CDR3 is TGCGCCAGCAGCTCCCAGGGGGCCCTGGGGAACACTGAAGCTTTCTTT.

The rearrangement uses TRBV2 and TRBJ1-6, with D unclear. V lost 2 bases to trimming and J lost 8 bases, with 13 bases between them. The CDR3 consists of 15 residues. Germline V gene data show CDR1 as SNHLY and CDR2 as FYNNEI. In nucleotides, the CDR3 is TGTGCCAGCAGTGAACAGTCAGGTCAAGATTCACCCCTCCACTTT. Residues: CASSEQSGQDSPLHF.

V gene TRBV9 combines with J gene TRBJ2-3; 13 bases line up with TRBD2. Per germline, CDR1 SGDLS and CDR2 YYNGEE. With V trimmed by 4 bases and J by 5 bases, 7 bases remained unmatched. The CDR3 extends over 16 amino acids. CDR3 loop: CASSNGTSGVLDTQYF. Written as DNA, the CDR3 is TGTGCCAGCAGCAATGGGACTAGCGGGGTTCTAGATACGCAGTATTTT.

This clone came up once. The rearrangement joins TRBV10-2 to TRBJ2-1; D unclear. The CDR3 loop spans 12 amino acids. Germline V gene data show CDR1 as WSHSY and CDR2 as SAAADI. The V end was cut by 4 bases, the J end by 7 bases, with 8 bases between. CDR3 DNA: TGCGCCAGCAGTGGAAACGGGAATGAGCAGTTCTTC. It translates to CASSGNGNEQFF.

Regarding this clone: The same CDR3 arises from other DNA sequences in this sample as well. The V gene is TRBV24-1, the J gene TRBJ1-4; unclear D gene. The CDR3 length is 11 residues. The germline gives CDR1 KGHDR, CDR2 SFDVKD. Trimming removed 6 bases from V and 4 bases from J, with 2 bases in between. CDR3 sequence reads: CATSYNEKLFF. CDR3 DNA sequence: TGTGCCACCAGTTATAATGAAAAACTGTTTTTT.

The chain couples TRBV6-5 to TRBJ2-7; 12 positions agree with TRBD1. The germline V gene encodes CDR1 MNHEY and CDR2 SVGAGI. The V and J ends lost 6 bases and 4 bases, in that order; junction bases with no gene match: 4. CDR3 length equals 14 residues. CDR3 bases: TGTGCCAGCAGGGCGGGACAGGGGGCATACGAGCAGTACTTC. This gives the protein CASRAGQGAYEQYF.

The V and J genes are TRBV13 and TRBJ2-7; 10 bases match TRBD1. The CDR3 contains 15 residues. The germline CDR1 and CDR2 sequences are PRHDT and FYEKMQ (reference sequence). Trimming at V came to 4 bases and at J to 5 bases, leaving 8 bases not matched to a gene. CDR3 in DNA: TGTGCCAGCAGCTACCCGGGACAGGGGTCCGACGAGCAGTACTTC. Amino acids: CASSYPGQGSDEQYF.

CDR3 loop: CASSSRTSGGPYNEQFF. CDR3 in DNA: TGTGCCAGCAGCTCGCGGACTAGCGGGGGGCCCTACAATGAGCAGTTCTTC. The chain employs TRBV7-9 and TRBJ2-1; 14 nucleotides align to TRBD2. The CDR3 spans 17 residues. From germline, CDR1 is SEHNR and CDR2 FQNEAQ (reference sequence). J was trimmed by 2 bases and V by 4 bases; bases with no gene match: 4.